Detailed here is one T cell receptor beta chain. Its specificity is not known. Each donor supplied roughly 9.1 milliliters of peripheral blood. The data are from a study of blood T cells in healthy people across ages. Study-wide points: The study lacked donor CMV status, which possibly confounded expanded clonotype changes. Across the age range, TCR beta diversity per million T cells fell in a roughly linear way.

The use of a sample-barcoded 5' primer and a J-beta primer mix characterized a second PCR of roughly 6 to 12 cycles. In TCRdb, the 5' RACE reads were re-called with MiXCR into one record per CDR3 protein. This repertoire shows roughly 730,000 distinct CDR3 sequences, roughly 50% found once; its top ten account for 25% to 30%. CDR3 length equals 15 residues. CDR1 is LNHDA, CDR2 SQIVND, per germline (reference sequence). V was trimmed by 4 bases and J by 5 bases, leaving 15 bases between them. This TCR came from a middle-aged man in good health. The sequenced sample was blood. The rearrangement links TRBV19 to TRBJ1-5; a weak D match, TRBD1 (5 bases). The CDR3 spells CASSNPRGGDQPQHF. The CDR3 DNA reads TGTGCCAGTAGTAACCCAAGGGGCGGAGATCAGCCCCAGCATTTT.